Below, 21 T cell receptor beta chains from the same sample are listed, as sequenced in a study of STAT5B mutations in CD4+ large granular lymphocyte leukemia. TCRdb's table, derived via immunoSEQ multiplex PCR, lists solely in-frame clones and lacks some. The profile covers 31,000 or so clones, with more than 75% appearing a single time and around 2% taken by the ten largest. The sample comprised CD4+ T cells from blood buffy coats. The receptors here all came from a human donor in good health.

The rearrangement joins TRBV14 to TRBJ1-1; D is unclear. Deletions cut 1 base from V and 1 base from J, with 4 bases between. From germline, CDR1 is SGHDN and CDR2 FVKESK. The CDR3 is 13 residues long. CDR3 residues: CASSQAGNTEAFF. CDR3 nucleotides: TGTGCCAGCAGCCAAGCCGGGAACACTGAAGCTTTCTTT.

This chain links TRBV21-1 with TRBJ2-5; the table's D gene call, TRBD2, was not cross checked with the DNA. TRBV21-1 is described as a pseudogene. There are 18 residues in the CDR3. The CDR3 sequence: CASSLSGLAGGLQETQYF. The CDR3 nucleotides are TGTGCCAGCAGCCTTTCGGGACTAGCGGGAGGTCTTCAAGAGACCCAGTACTTC.

The chain uses TRBV7-6 and TRBJ2-7; 11 nucleotides match TRBD1. The CDR3 extends over 14 amino acids. Looked up from germline, CDR1 is SGHVS and CDR2 is FNYEAQ. V lost 2 bases and J lost 6; bases outside the gene matches: 3. The CDR3 spells CASSLSGTGGEQYF. CDR3 nucleotide sequence: TGTGCCAGCAGCTTAAGTGGGACAGGGGGCGAGCAGTACTTC.

This clone was picked up a small number of times. The CDR3 DNA reads as TGTGCCAGCAGCCTTCTCATTCAGCCCCAGCATTTT. It encodes CASSLLIQPQHF. The chain carries TRBV28 and TRBJ1-5; D gene uncertain. Germline V gene data show CDR1 as MDHEN and CDR2 as SYDVKM. The germline V and J ends were trimmed by 6 bases and 6 bases, with 9 bases remaining between them. The CDR3 spans 12 residues.

The V and J genes are TRBV7-2 and TRBJ1-3, with no clear D. This CDR3 spans 18 amino acids. Germline CDR1 is SGHTA and CDR2 is FQGNSA. V shed 5 bases and J shed 0 bases, with 20 bases lying between them. The CDR3 DNA is TGTGCCAGCAGCCCCCTGATGCCCTCCCTGGGCTCTGGAAACACCATATATTTT. Translating it yields CASSPLMPSLGSGNTIYF.

The rearrangement joins TRBV13 to TRBJ2-2; possibly TRBD2 for D (7 bases). Trimming cost V 0 bases and J 2 bases, with 13 bases left between them. Germline V gene data show CDR1 as PRHDT and CDR2 as FYEKMQ (reference sequence). The CDR3 runs to 17 residues. CDR3: CASSLGPGGPNTGELFF. DNA of the CDR3: TGTGCCAGCAGCTTAGGTCCCGGGGGGCCTAACACCGGGGAGCTGTTTTTT. Filled out from reference TRBV13 and TRBJ2-2, the complete variable domain reads AAGVIQSPRHLIKEKRETATLKCYPIPRHDTVYWYQQGPGQDPQFLISFYEKMQSDKGSIPDRFSAQQFSDYHSELNMSSLELGDSALYFCASSLGPGGPNTGELFFGEGSRLTVL.

This clone was counted a few times. V usage is TRBV30 and J usage is TRBJ1-1; D not resolved. Trimming removed 4 bases from V and 2 bases from J, with 11 bases in between. CDR1 is GTSNPN, CDR2 SVGIG, per germline (reference sequence). The CDR3 covers 13 residues. CDR3 coding DNA: TGTGCCTGGACGTTAGGGAAAAACACTGAAGCTTTCTTT. As protein: CAWTLGKNTEAFF.

The J gene is TRBJ1-6, the V gene TRBV19; D is perhaps TRBD1 (6 bases). The CDR3 extends over 16 amino acids. Germline V gene lookup returns CDR1 LNHDA and CDR2 SQIVND (reference sequence). Trimming stripped 3 bases from V and 0 bases from J, with 9 bases between. CDR3 residues: CASSMLTGSYNSPLHF. CDR3 DNA: TGTGCCAGTAGTATGTTGACAGGCTCCTATAATTCACCCCTCCACTTT.

Written as DNA, the CDR3 is TGTGCCAGCAGCCCCGTGATGGTCAACACTGAAGCTTTCTTT. Protein sequence: CASSPVMVNTEAFF. The rearrangement uses TRBV7-6 and TRBJ1-1; no firm D call. This CDR3 region has 14 residues. Germline assignment: CDR1 SGHVS and CDR2 FNYEAQ. Trimming took 5 bases from V and 2 from J, leaving 12 bases between them.

The chain links TRBV7-2 to TRBJ2-7; 7 bases fit TRBD2. The CDR3 has 16 amino acids. From germline, CDR1 is SGHTA and CDR2 FQGNSA. V lost 1 base, J lost 0 bases, and 6 bases stayed unmatched. CDR3 protein: CASSLGSGVLSYEQYF. The DNA for the CDR3 is TGTGCCAGCAGCTTAGGAAGCGGGGTGCTCTCCTACGAGCAGTACTTC.

The chain combines TRBV18 with TRBJ1-1; 9 bases agree with TRBD1. The CDR3 loop spans 15 amino acids. Trimming took 6 bases from V and 6 from J; bases not matched to a gene: 11. Germline-derived CDR1 and CDR2 are KGHSH and LQKENI. CDR3 DNA sequence: TGTGCCAGCTCCCTCCGGGACAGGGTGAGTGCTGAAGCTTTCTTT. As protein: CASSLRDRVSAEAFF.

This sequence joins TRBV4-1 and TRBJ1-4, with TRBD1 as a possible D gene (5 bases). Per germline, CDR1 MGHRA and CDR2 YSYEKL. CDR3 length: 16 amino acids. V lost 5 bases and J lost 6, with 19 bases in between. The CDR3 loop reads CASSEGWPGYDEKLFF. DNA of the CDR3: TGCGCCAGCAGCGAAGGGTGGCCAGGGTACGATGAAAAACTGTTTTTT.

The V gene is TRBV5-1, the J gene TRBJ2-5, with 8 bases aligning to TRBD1. V lost 4 bases to trimming and J lost 5 bases; unmatched junction nucleotides: 13. The CDR3 runs to 16 residues. Germline loops: CDR1 SGHRS, CDR2 YFSETQ. The CDR3 here is CASSATPTGGKETQYF. The CDR3 DNA follows: TGCGCCAGCAGCGCAACCCCAACAGGGGGTAAGGAGACCCAGTACTTC. Looking up the rest from reference TRBV5-1 and TRBJ2-5 gives the full variable domain: KAGVTQTPRYLIKTRGQQVTLSCSPISGHRSVSWYQQTPGQGLQFLFEYFSETQRNKGNFPGRFSGRQFSNSRSEMNVSTLELGDSALYLCASSATPTGGKETQYFGPGTRLLVL.

This chain uses TRBV5-6 with TRBJ2-7; 8 bases agree with TRBD2. The germline CDR1 and CDR2 sequences are SGHDT and YYEEEE. V dropped 3 bases and J dropped 5; count of bases not matched to a gene: 13. The CDR3 consists of 16 residues. DNA of the CDR3: TGTGCCAGCAGCTCGCAGGGACTAGATCAGTTGGACGAGCAGTACTTC. It translates to CASSSQGLDQLDEQYF. Full variable domain (outside the CDR3, taken from reference TRBV5-6 and TRBJ2-7): DAGVTQSPTHLIKTRGQQVTLRCSPKSGHDTVSWYQQALGQGPQFIFQYYEEEERQRGNFPDRFSGHQFPNYSSELNVNALLLGDSALYLCASSSQGLDQLDEQYFGPGTRLTVT.

This chain uses TRBV19 with TRBJ2-5, with D possibly TRBD2 on 5 matching bases. The CDR3 consists of 13 residues. With 3 bases removed from V and 10 bases from J, the gap between germline ends came to 15 bases. CDR1 and CDR2 from the germline V gene are LNHDA and SQIVND (reference sequence). This chain's CDR3 is CASSMEGKGVQYF. CDR3 in DNA: TGTGCCAGTAGTATGGAAGGGAAGGGAGTCCAGTACTTC.

The V call is TRBV5-1, the J call TRBJ2-7; 11 positions match TRBD1. Germline V gene data show CDR1 as SGHRS and CDR2 as YFSETQ. Trimming cost V 0 bases and J 5 bases; bases outside gene matches: 4. There are 15 residues in the CDR3. The CDR3, as DNA: TGCGCCAGCAGCTTGGTAGGACAGGGGGCAAACGAGCAGTACTTC. Translated: CASSLVGQGANEQYF.

The rearrangement uses TRBV9 and TRBJ1-2, with D possibly TRBD1 on 5 matching bases. Germline lookup yields CDR1 SGDLS and CDR2 YYNGEE. The CDR3 runs 13 residues. With 7 bases removed from V and 7 bases from J, the gap between germline ends came to 17 bases. CDR3 sequence reads: CASSPRVSGGYTF. The CDR3, as DNA: TGTGCCAGCTCTCCCAGGGTCTCTGGTGGCTACACCTTC.

This clone was found a few times. The V and J genes are TRBV7-9 and TRBJ1-4, with 8 positions matching TRBD1. Losses at the gene ends were 4 bases for V and 8 bases for J; bases not matched to a gene: 6. In germline, CDR1 is SEHNR, CDR2 FQNEAQ (reference sequence). The CDR3 loop spans 14 amino acids. The CDR3 region has the DNA TGTGCCAGCAGCTCTACAGGGGGGTACGAAAAACTGTTTTTT. Encoded protein: CASSSTGGYEKLFF.

The chain combines TRBV7-6 with TRBJ2-3, with 10 nucleotides matching TRBD2. The J segment lost 4 bases and the V segment lost 4 bases, leaving 8 bases of the junction unmatched. The V gene's germline CDR1 is SGHVS and CDR2 FNYEAQ. CDR3 length: 16 amino acids. CDR3 loop: CASSSYSGGIADTQYF. The CDR3 DNA reads as TGTGCCAGCAGCTCCTATAGCGGGGGGATCGCAGATACGCAGTATTTT.

The rearrangement joins TRBV9 to TRBJ1-5; TRBD1 is a possible D gene (5 bases). V was trimmed by 3 bases and J by 3 bases, leaving 13 bases between them. The CDR3 has 15 residues. The germline gives CDR1 SGDLS, CDR2 YYNGEE. CDR3 in DNA: TGTGCCAGCAGCGAAGGGACGGATTACAATCAGCCCCAGCATTTT. It is translated as CASSEGTDYNQPQHF.

The rearrangement joins TRBV7-2 to TRBJ1-2, with unresolved D. CDR1 is SGHTA and CDR2 is FQGNSA in the germline V gene. The CDR3 has 15 amino acids. V was shortened by 3 bases and J by 3 bases, with 14 bases between the two germline ends. In DNA form, the CDR3 reads TGTGCCAGCAGCTTTTACGGAGGAGTGGACTATGGCTACACCTTC. This gives the protein CASSFYGGVDYGYTF. Drawing the rest from reference TRBV7-2 and TRBJ1-2, the complete variable domain is GAGVSQSPSNKVTEKGKDVELRCDPISGHTALYWYRQSLGQGLEFLIYFQGNSAPDKSGLPSDRFSAERTGGSVSTLTIQRTQQEDSAVYLCASSFYGGVDYGYTFGSGTRLTVV.